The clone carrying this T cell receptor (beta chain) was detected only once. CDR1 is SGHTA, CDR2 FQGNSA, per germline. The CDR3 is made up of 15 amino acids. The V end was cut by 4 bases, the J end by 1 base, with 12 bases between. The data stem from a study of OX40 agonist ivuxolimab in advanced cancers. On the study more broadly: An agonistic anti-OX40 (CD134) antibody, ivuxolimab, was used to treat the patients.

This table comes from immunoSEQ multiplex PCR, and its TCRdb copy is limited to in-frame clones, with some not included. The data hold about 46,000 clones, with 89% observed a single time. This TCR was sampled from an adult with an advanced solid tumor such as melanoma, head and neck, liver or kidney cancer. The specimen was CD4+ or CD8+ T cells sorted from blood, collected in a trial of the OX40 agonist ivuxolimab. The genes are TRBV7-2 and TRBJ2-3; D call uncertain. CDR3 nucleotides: TGTGCCAGCAGCTCGGCTTCCTCCCGCACAGATACGCAGTATTTT. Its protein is CASSSASSRTDTQYF. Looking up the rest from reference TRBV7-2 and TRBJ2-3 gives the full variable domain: GAGVSQSPSNKVTEKGKDVELRCDPISGHTALYWYRQSLGQGLEFLIYFQGNSAPDKSGLPSDRFSAERTGGSVSTLTIQRTQQEDSAVYLCASSSASSRTDTQYFGPGTRLTVL.